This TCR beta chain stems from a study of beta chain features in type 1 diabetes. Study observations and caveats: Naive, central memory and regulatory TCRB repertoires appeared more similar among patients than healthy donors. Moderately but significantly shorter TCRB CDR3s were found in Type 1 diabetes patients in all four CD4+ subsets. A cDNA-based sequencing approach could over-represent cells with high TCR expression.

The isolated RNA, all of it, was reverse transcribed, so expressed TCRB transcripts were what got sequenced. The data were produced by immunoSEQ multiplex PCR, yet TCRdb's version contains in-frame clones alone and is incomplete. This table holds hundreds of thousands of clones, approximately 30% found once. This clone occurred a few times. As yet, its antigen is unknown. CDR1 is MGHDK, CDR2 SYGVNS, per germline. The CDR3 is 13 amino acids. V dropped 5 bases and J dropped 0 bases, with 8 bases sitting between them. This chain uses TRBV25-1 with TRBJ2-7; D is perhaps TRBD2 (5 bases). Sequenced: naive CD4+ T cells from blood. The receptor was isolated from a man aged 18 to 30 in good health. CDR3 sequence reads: CASSRGLSYEQYF. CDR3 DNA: TGTGCCAGCAGTCGCGGGCTCTCCTACGAGCAGTACTTC.